Described below is a single T cell receptor (beta chain) sequence and its context. The sample is drawn from a study of blood T cell repertoires in COVID-19. Study summary: Sources were T cells, B-cell-depleted T cells, or PBMCs; the material itself was cDNA or gDNA.

Study processing details: Amplification from reference gene primers served as the basis for estimated nucleated cell counts. The repertoire was sequenced with immunoSEQ multiplex PCR; TCRdb's copy has only in-frame clones and lacks some. That table furnishes V, J and clone size, whereas the DNA furnished D and trimming. The sample has roughly 220,000 clones, approximately 78% seen once. This CDR3 spans 14 amino acids. J was trimmed by 6 bases and V by 6 bases; bases with no gene match: 4. Per germline, CDR1 MNHEY and CDR2 SVGAGI. Seattle cases were enrolled at active infection and followed longitudinally.

This chain joins TRBV6-5 and TRBJ1-5; 11 bases are shared with TRBD1. The source is a woman of 80 years or more with COVID-19, enrolled during active disease. The sequencing sample was made of peripheral blood. The CDR3: CASRGQGVGQPQHF. The CDR3 DNA is TGTGCCAGCAGGGGACAGGGGGTTGGTCAGCCCCAGCATTTT.